A single sample is the source of the 28 T cell receptor beta chains below, sequenced in a study of T cell responses to AZD1222 COVID-19 vaccine. Measured with immunoSEQ multiplex PCR; TCRdb has only the in-frame clones, and not every one. The table shows around 160,000 clones, with approximately 89% occurring only once. The sample in question was peripheral blood, obtained on day 0 of AZD1222 vaccination. The receptors were sampled from an adult in good health.

The rearrangement links TRBV7-2 to TRBJ2-1; D not resolved. This CDR3 is built from 13 residues. Between the trimmed V and J ends, which lost 0 bases and 1 base, there was a span of 1 base. Germline CDR1 SGHTA, CDR2 FQGNSA. Here the CDR3 reads CASSLASYNEQFF. CDR3 coding DNA: TGTGCCAGCAGCTTAGCGTCCTACAATGAGCAGTTCTTC.

The V gene is TRBV28, the J gene TRBJ1-4; 12 nucleotides agree with TRBD1. Germline-derived CDR1 and CDR2 are MDHEN and SYDVKM. Trimming at V came to 5 bases and at J to 7 bases, leaving 5 bases not matched to a gene. The CDR3 is made up of 15 amino acids. The CDR3 nucleotides read TGTGCCAGCAGTCGTACGGGACAGGGGGCTGAAAAACTGTTTTTT. Translation gives CASSRTGQGAEKLFF.

CDR3 in DNA: TGTGCCAGCGCCATACAGCCTGAGGCTAATGAAAAACTGTTTTTT. It specifies CASAIQPEANEKLFF. The chain employs TRBV27 and TRBJ1-4, with no clear D. This CDR3 is built from 15 residues. Germline values: CDR1 MNHEY, CDR2 SMNVEV (reference sequence). The germline V and J ends were trimmed by 8 bases and 3 bases, with 16 bases remaining between them.

V and J are TRBV9 and TRBJ1-5; D remains unclear. The CDR3 is made up of 13 amino acids. Germline-derived CDR1 and CDR2 are SGDLS and YYNGEE. V was cut by 5 bases and J by 7 bases, with 13 bases left in between. CDR3 protein: CASRAGKRQPQHF. The DNA for the CDR3 is TGTGCCAGCAGAGCCGGAAAGAGGCAGCCCCAGCATTTT.

The CDR3 is CAISGGLAGVTDTQYF. In DNA, the CDR3 is TGTGCCATCAGTGGGGGACTAGCGGGGGTCACAGATACGCAGTATTTT. The chain links TRBV10-3 to TRBJ2-3, with 14 bases that match TRBD2. Unmatched junction bases numbered 2, after V lost 4 bases and J lost 2 bases. Germline loops: CDR1 ENHRY, CDR2 SYGVKD. The CDR3 sequence is 16 residues long.

This clone is medium-sized (0.01 to 0.1%). The J gene is TRBJ2-7, the V gene TRBV7-7, with a weak D call TRBD2 (6 bases). CDR1 is SSHAT, CDR2 FNYEAQ, per germline (reference sequence). Trimming removed 5 bases from V and 3 bases from J, with 11 bases in between. The CDR3 sequence is 13 residues long. CDR3 in DNA: TGTGCCAGCAGCCAACGGAGGGGCTACGAGCAGTACTTC. This sequence encodes CASSQRRGYEQYF.

The chain couples TRBV29-1 to TRBJ1-4; 9 bases are a match to TRBD1. The germline CDR1 and CDR2 sequences are SQVTM and ANQGSEA. This CDR3 is 13 amino acids long. V trimming: 5 bases; J trimming: 8 bases; junction bases outside the gene matches: 6. This CDR3 reads CSVTDRGGEKLFF. CDR3 nucleotides: TGCAGCGTTACGGACAGGGGAGGGGAAAAACTGTTTTTT.

The chain links TRBV29-1 to TRBJ2-7; D is unresolved. In germline, CDR1 is SQVTM, CDR2 ANQGSEA. Between the trimmed V and J ends, which lost 6 bases and 6 bases, there was a span of 15 bases. CDR3 length: 12 amino acids. CDR3 sequence (DNA): TGCAGCGTCTCATCTGCTATGGCCGAGCAGTACTTC. Translated, it gives CSVSSAMAEQYF.

The genes are TRBV23-1 and TRBJ2-3; 7 bases align to TRBD2. TRBV23-1 is an ORF, and what it does is uncertain. V was pared by 3 bases and J by 2 bases, with 20 bases of the junction left unmatched. The CDR3 length is 20 residues. The CDR3 here is CASSHSLGSDTGLDTDTQYF. CDR3 coding DNA: TGCGCCAGCAGTCACAGCCTAGGTAGCGACACTGGACTAGACACAGATACGCAGTATTTT.

This clone showed up just once. The chain joins TRBV14 to TRBJ2-5; 11 nucleotides line up with TRBD2. V lost 2 bases and J lost 3; bases outside the gene matches: 17. The CDR3 runs to 20 residues. CDR1 SGHDN and CDR2 FVKESK come from the germline V gene. This CDR3 is CASSQFTELAGEPLKETQYF. The CDR3 DNA follows: TGTGCCAGCAGCCAATTTACGGAACTAGCGGGGGAGCCTTTAAAAGAGACCCAGTACTTC.

This chain links TRBV7-9 with TRBJ1-2; D is perhaps TRBD1 (5 bases). The germline gives CDR1 SEHNR, CDR2 FQNEAQ (reference sequence). The CDR3 extends over 16 amino acids. Trimming left V 5 bases short and J 4 bases short, with 20 bases between. CDR3 protein: CASSLHRFSRGYGYTF. CDR3 sequence (DNA): TGTGCCAGCAGCCTCCACAGGTTCTCTCGGGGCTATGGCTACACCTTC.

This clone was found once. The chain has TRBV6-5 and TRBJ1-5; D is possibly TRBD1 (5 bases). The V gene's germline CDR1 is MNHEY and CDR2 SVGAGI. This CDR3 is built from 15 residues. V shed 6 bases and J shed 4 bases, with 16 bases lying between them. CDR3 protein: CASSLTGFANQPQHF. The DNA for the CDR3 is TGTGCCAGCAGCCTTACAGGCTTTGCGAATCAGCCCCAGCATTTT.

The V call is TRBV4-2, the J call TRBJ1-1; D unclear. Germline assignment: CDR1 LGHNA and CDR2 YNFKEQ. V lost 1 base and J lost 1, with 7 bases in between. The CDR3 has 14 amino acids. This CDR3 reads CASSQGGSNTEAFF. DNA for the CDR3: TGTGCCAGCAGCCAAGGGGGTTCGAACACTGAAGCTTTCTTT.

The J gene is TRBJ1-6, the V gene TRBV7-2; TRBD1 is a possible D gene (6 bases). CDR1 and CDR2 from the germline V gene are SGHTA and FQGNSA. The CDR3 runs 18 residues. V gave up 5 bases and J gave up 3 bases, with 20 bases separating them. The CDR3 region is CASSRKTGRLYYNSPLHF. The DNA of the CDR3 is TGTGCCAGCAGCCGCAAGACAGGCCGGCTATACTATAATTCACCCCTCCACTTT.

This rearrangement joins TRBV7-2 to TRBJ1-4; tentatively, D is TRBD1 (6 bases). The CDR3 is 15 residues long. CDR1 is SGHTA and CDR2 is FQGNSA in the germline V gene. Trimming shortened V by 5 bases and J by 6 bases, and 16 bases separated the two germline ends. CDR3 sequence (DNA): TGTGCCAGCAGCAACTTAAACAGGGCCGATGAAAAACTGTTTTTT. This gives the protein CASSNLNRADEKLFF.

In its sample, this clone was seen once. The chain employs TRBV7-2 and TRBJ1-1; D remains ambiguous. Per the germline V gene, CDR1 is SGHTA and CDR2 is FQGNSA. The CDR3 is made up of 11 amino acids. V was pared by 8 bases and J by 0 bases, with 4 bases between. DNA for the CDR3: TGTGCCAGCCTGTTGAACACTGAAGCTTTCTTT. This encodes CASLLNTEAFF.

This sequence joins TRBV5-1 and TRBJ1-5; the D gene is possibly TRBD1 (5 bases). The germline CDR1 and CDR2 sequences are SGHRS and YFSETQ. The CDR3 extends over 15 amino acids. The ends were cut back, 2 bases at V and 2 bases at J, with 11 bases in the middle. The CDR3 DNA is TGCGCCAGCAGCTTATTGGGGGGTGGCAATCAGCCCCAGCATTTT. Amino acid sequence: CASSLLGGGNQPQHF.

The V gene is TRBV12-3 or TRBV12-4, the J gene TRBJ1-1; possible D gene TRBD1, 5 bases. The CDR3 sequence is 12 residues long. Trimming removed 3 bases at V and 11 bases at J, with 13 bases between. The CDR3 coding sequence is TGTGCCAGCAGTTTCGGGGCAGGGTCGGCTTTCTTT. Amino acids: CASSFGAGSAFF.

This chain connects TRBV28 to TRBJ2-7; 8 bases agree with TRBD2. Trimming took 6 bases from V and 2 from J; bases not matched to a gene: 6. The length of the CDR3 is 14 residues. From germline, CDR1 is MDHEN and CDR2 SYDVKM. DNA for the CDR3: TGTGCCAGCAGGCCACTAGCGGCCACCTACGAGCAGTACTTC. It is translated as CASRPLAATYEQYF.

This sequence joins TRBV7-9 and TRBJ1-4; D unresolved. Trimming left V 3 bases short and J 4 bases short, with 9 bases between. The CDR3 has 14 amino acids. Germline V gene data show CDR1 as SEHNR and CDR2 as FQNEAQ (reference sequence). The CDR3 loop is CASSFINYNEKLFF. Written as DNA, the CDR3 is TGTGCCAGCAGCTTCATCAATTATAATGAAAAACTGTTTTTT.

The CDR3: CASSQDPLGGTRHEQYF. In DNA, the CDR3 is TGCGCCAGCAGCCAAGATCCGCTGGGGGGGACGAGGCACGAGCAGTACTTC. This chain joins TRBV4-3 and TRBJ2-7; 7 positions match TRBD2. Germline lookup yields CDR1 LGHNA and CDR2 YSLEER. The CDR3 is 17 residues long. J gave up 5 bases and V 0 bases, and 13 bases lay outside the gene matches.

The chain employs TRBV11-2 and TRBJ2-7; 7 bases align to TRBD1. The ends lost 2 bases at V and 6 bases at J; junction bases unmatched: 7. Germline CDR1 reads SGHAT; CDR2 reads FQNNGV. The CDR3 extends over 14 amino acids. CDR3 DNA: TGTGCCAGCAGCTTACAGTTCCAGGGGGTCGAGCAGTACTTC. Translation: CASSLQFQGVEQYF.

The genes are TRBV20-1 and TRBJ1-1; maybe TRBD1 (6 bases). The germline gives CDR1 DFQATT, CDR2 SNEGSKA (reference sequence). The CDR3 spans 11 residues. V was shortened by 2 bases and J by 5 bases, with 6 bases between the two germline ends. CDR3 protein: CSARQGTEAFF. The CDR3 bases are TGCAGTGCTAGACAGGGGACTGAAGCTTTCTTT.

V is TRBV10-2 and J is TRBJ2-5; 8 bases line up with TRBD1. The CDR3 runs to 16 residues. CDR1 WSHSY and CDR2 SAAADI come from the germline V gene. Trimming removed 2 bases from V and 4 bases from J; junction bases left unmatched: 9. The CDR3 DNA sequence: TGCGCCAGCAGTGAGGAGTCAGGGGGCTGGGGAGAGACCCAGTACTTC. The encoded protein is CASSEESGGWGETQYF.

This chain uses TRBV19 with TRBJ1-6, with D uncertain. CDR3 length equals 12 residues. The V and J ends lost 3 bases and 7 bases respectively, with 4 bases between them. Germline V gene sequence: CDR1 LNHDA, CDR2 SQIVND (reference sequence). The CDR3 is CASSIRNSPLHF. The CDR3 DNA reads as TGTGCCAGTAGTATCCGGAATTCACCCCTCCACTTT.

This sequence joins TRBV2 and TRBJ1-4, with 8 bases matching TRBD1. V was pared by 6 bases and J by 3 bases, with 6 bases of the junction left unmatched. CDR3 length equals 15 residues. Germline loops: CDR1 SNHLY, CDR2 FYNNEI. This CDR3 is CASRPQGAPNEKLFF. The CDR3 nucleotides are TGTGCCAGCAGGCCTCAGGGGGCGCCTAATGAAAAACTGTTTTTT.

The chain carries TRBV27 and TRBJ1-6; tentative D call: TRBD1 (6 bases). The V gene lost 6 bases and the J gene lost 10 bases, with 16 bases spanning the gap. CDR1 MNHEY and CDR2 SMNVEV come from the germline V gene (reference sequence). CDR3 length equals 14 residues. The CDR3 region is CASSTHREGSPLHF. The CDR3 region has the DNA TGTGCCAGCAGCACTCACAGGGAAGGGTCACCCCTCCACTTT.

The V call is TRBV4-1, the J call TRBJ1-1; 7 bases map to TRBD1. V lost 5 bases to trimming and J lost 4 bases; unmatched junction nucleotides: 13. There are 16 residues in the CDR3. In germline, CDR1 is MGHRA, CDR2 YSYEKL. For the CDR3, the DNA is TGCGCCAGCAGCTATAGTGCATCGTCAGGGGGCACTGAAGCTTTCTTT. Protein sequence: CASSYSASSGGTEAFF.